One and the same sample provided the 32 T cell receptor beta chains below, sequenced in a study of CD8+ T cells in alopecia areata (dated by TCRdb to the late 2010s). What the time point label conveys for this sample: baseline before oral tofacitinib. Receptors were amplified or captured by the immunoSEQ multiplex PCR assay. For TCR sequencing, RNA was extracted from every sample and reverse transcribed into cDNA to serve as template. Entries here come from immuneACCESS through TCRdb and include only in-frame sequences with V and J called. Some clones fail to appear in such tables; in the studies checked, an unresolved V gene covers under half of the shortfall, and the cause of the remainder is unknown. The sample table records some 120,000 clones; around 60% of these occur just once. The ten largest clones take up 4.5% of the sample. Specimen: CD4+ T cells sorted from blood, collected at week 0. The receptors stem from a human donor with alopecia areata.

The chain is built from TRBV28 and TRBJ2-7; D not certain. V lost 6 bases and J lost 4, with 13 bases in between. CDR3 length: 13 residues. Germline V gene lookup returns CDR1 MDHEN and CDR2 SYDVKM. The CDR3 nucleotides are TGTGCCAGCAGCCGCCCTTTTCAATACGAGCAGTACTTC. Protein sequence: CASSRPFQYEQYF.

This rearrangement joins TRBV30 to TRBJ1-4, with D maybe TRBD1 (6 bases). Trimming shortened V by 0 bases and J by 1 base, and 6 bases separated the two germline ends. The CDR3 has 14 amino acids. Per germline, CDR1 GTSNPN and CDR2 SVGIG (reference sequence). As DNA, the CDR3 is TGTGCCTGGAGTGTACAGGGAACTAATGAAAAACTGTTTTTT. It specifies CAWSVQGTNEKLFF.

The rearrangement uses TRBV29-1 and TRBJ2-3, with D perhaps matching TRBD2 (6 bases). CDR3 length: 13 amino acids. V lost 3 bases to trimming and J lost 4 bases, with 11 bases between them. Per the germline V gene, CDR1 is SQVTM and CDR2 is ANQGSEA. This CDR3 reads CSVEYRRADTQYF. The DNA for the CDR3 is TGCAGCGTTGAGTACAGGAGGGCAGATACGCAGTATTTT.

CDR3 in amino acids: CASSLVSGANVLTF. The DNA for the CDR3 is TGCGCCAGCAGCTTGGTTTCTGGGGCCAACGTCCTGACTTTC. The chain joins TRBV5-1 to TRBJ2-6; D not resolved. This CDR3 is built from 14 residues. Trimming pared 0 bases from V and 1 base from J, leaving 2 bases between. Germline assignment: CDR1 SGHRS and CDR2 YFSETQ.

This clone has a single count. The chain is built from TRBV5-6 and TRBJ2-7; perhaps TRBD2 as D (6 bases). This CDR3 has 15 amino acids. Germline assignment: CDR1 SGHDT and CDR2 YYEEEE. The V gene lost 3 bases and the J gene lost 4 bases, with 17 bases spanning the gap. This chain's CDR3 is CASSSTRDGGYEQYF. In nucleotides, the CDR3 is TGTGCCAGCAGCTCAACCAGGGACGGGGGTTACGAGCAGTACTTC. Drawing the rest from reference TRBV5-6 and TRBJ2-7, the complete variable domain is DAGVTQSPTHLIKTRGQQVTLRCSPKSGHDTVSWYQQALGQGPQFIFQYYEEEERQRGNFPDRFSGHQFPNYSSELNVNALLLGDSALYLCASSSTRDGGYEQYFGPGTRLTVT.

This clone occurred a few times. The gene calls are TRBV7-8 and TRBJ2-3; 12 nucleotides match TRBD2. Trimming removed 3 bases from V and 2 bases from J; junction bases left unmatched: 3. The V gene's germline CDR1 is SGHVS and CDR2 FQNEAQ. This CDR3 contains 16 residues. In DNA form, the CDR3 reads TGTGCCAGCAGCTTTCGGACTAGCGGGGTCACAGATACGCAGTATTTT. Residues: CASSFRTSGVTDTQYF.

V gene TRBV29-1 combines with J gene TRBJ2-1; possible D gene TRBD1, 6 bases. CDR3 size: 15 residues. From germline, CDR1 is SQVTM and CDR2 ANQGSEA. Trimming removed 4 bases at V and 10 bases at J, with 23 bases between. The CDR3 DNA is TGCAGCGTTGTCGCGCCGGGACAACCTATTTGGGAGCAGTTCTTC. Translating it yields CSVVAPGQPIWEQFF.

The rearrangement joins TRBV7-3 to TRBJ2-1; TRBD2 aligns across 14 bases. CDR1 SGHTA and CDR2 FQGTGA come from the germline V gene. V was pared by 4 bases and J by 2 bases, with 7 bases of the junction left unmatched. CDR3 length: 18 residues. The CDR3: CASSSQPTSGGAYNEQFF. In DNA form, the CDR3 reads TGTGCCAGCAGCTCACAACCGACTAGCGGGGGGGCCTACAATGAGCAGTTCTTC.

The chain links TRBV2 to TRBJ2-5; no clear D. The germline gives CDR1 SNHLY, CDR2 FYNNEI. The V gene lost 1 base and the J gene lost 5 bases, with 11 bases spanning the gap. This CDR3 spans 14 amino acids. The CDR3 coding sequence is TGTGCCAGCAGTGAAGAATTTCTAAGTGAGACCCAGTACTTC. Its protein product is CASSEEFLSETQYF.

The rearrangement joins TRBV29-1 to TRBJ2-3, with TRBD2 as a possible D gene (6 bases). Trimming pared 0 bases from V and 6 bases from J, leaving 13 bases between. Looked up from germline, CDR1 is SQVTM and CDR2 is ANQGSEA. CDR3 length equals 14 residues. CDR3 sequence (DNA): TGCAGCGTTGAAGATTCGGAGGGTTCGGATACGCAGTATTTT. Amino acids: CSVEDSEGSDTQYF.

The chain combines TRBV5-1 with TRBJ1-2; TRBD1 matches at 7 bases. Trimming took 4 bases from V and 0 from J; bases not matched to a gene: 12. The germline gives CDR1 SGHRS, CDR2 YFSETQ. CDR3 length equals 17 residues. The CDR3 spells CASSLRQGRGPNYGYTF. CDR3 nucleotide sequence: TGCGCCAGCAGCCTAAGACAGGGACGAGGACCTAACTATGGCTACACCTTC.

The sample holds a few counts of this clone. This chain joins TRBV30 and TRBJ1-1; D is perhaps TRBD1 (6 bases). CDR1 GTSNPN and CDR2 SVGIG come from the germline V gene (reference sequence). With 0 bases removed from V and 0 bases from J, the gap between germline ends came to 8 bases. The CDR3 has 14 amino acids. The CDR3 is CAWSVGQMNTEAFF. The CDR3 bases are TGTGCCTGGAGTGTAGGACAGATGAACACTGAAGCTTTCTTT. Full variable domain (missing parts from reference TRBV30 and TRBJ1-1): SQTIHQWPATLVQPVGSPLSLECTVEGTSNPNLYWYRQAAGRGLQLLFYSVGIGQISSEVPQNLSASRPQDRQFILSSKKLLLSDSGFYLCAWSVGQMNTEAFFGQGTRLTVV.

The chain is built from TRBV21-1 and TRBJ1-5. TRBV21-1 is termed a pseudogene. The CDR3 length is 20 residues. The CDR3 coding sequence is TGTGCCAGCAGCAAAGATCCCAGGCCCTTATTGGGGAATAGCAATCAGCCCCAGCATTTT. It codes for CASSKDPRPLLGNSNQPQHF.

The chain links TRBV11-1 to TRBJ2-3; TRBD1 matches 9 bases. J was trimmed by 0 bases and V by 5 bases; bases with no gene match: 6. There are 16 residues in the CDR3. The V gene's germline CDR1 is SGHAT and CDR2 FQDESV (reference sequence). CDR3 DNA: TGTGCCAGCAGCCCGCGGGACAGGGCTAGCACAGATACGCAGTATTTT. Its protein is CASSPRDRASTDTQYF.

The rearrangement uses TRBV6-5 and TRBJ2-7; D unresolved. Germline V gene data show CDR1 as MNHEY and CDR2 as SVGAGI. The CDR3 has 15 amino acids. Trimming took off 2 bases at V and 0 bases at J, with 11 bases between the two ends. DNA of the CDR3: TGTGCCAGCAGTTACGGTTATCGGAGCTCCTACGAGCAGTACTTC. It codes for CASSYGYRSSYEQYF.

The chain links TRBV7-3 to TRBJ2-1; possible D gene TRBD2, 7 bases. Trimming cost V 3 bases and J 4 bases, with 10 bases left between them. Per the germline V gene, CDR1 is SGHTA and CDR2 is FQGTGA. The CDR3 is made up of 14 amino acids. This chain's CDR3 is CASSLGGPYNEQFF. The CDR3 region has the DNA TGTGCCAGCAGCTTGGGGGGGCCTTACAATGAGCAGTTCTTC.

The V call is TRBV29-1, the J call TRBJ2-5; maybe TRBD2 (5 bases). The CDR3 has 13 amino acids. Trimming took 3 bases from V and 0 from J, leaving 8 bases between them. Germline V gene data show CDR1 as SQVTM and CDR2 as ANQGSEA. The CDR3 here is CSVEVANQETQYF. The CDR3 coding sequence is TGCAGCGTTGAGGTAGCGAACCAAGAGACCCAGTACTTC.

A single count supports this clone. The chain links TRBV4-1 to TRBJ2-2; 8 nucleotides match TRBD1. The CDR3 totals 16 residues. V lost 5 bases and J lost 4; bases outside the gene matches: 9. Germline V gives CDR1 MGHRA, CDR2 YSYEKL. The CDR3 coding sequence is TGCGCCAGCAGCGGAACTCAGGGGGCGGGCACCGGGGAGCTGTTTTTT. It codes for CASSGTQGAGTGELFF.

The V gene is TRBV5-6, the J gene TRBJ1-5; 7 nucleotides line up with TRBD1. The J segment lost 7 bases and the V segment lost 3 bases, leaving 7 bases of the junction unmatched. Germline-derived CDR1 and CDR2 are SGHDT and YYEEEE. There are 14 residues in the CDR3. CDR3 nucleotide sequence: TGTGCCAGCAGCTCGACAGGGATTGGACAGCCCCAGCATTTT. It is translated as CASSSTGIGQPQHF.

The chain recombines TRBV2 with TRBJ1-6, with no clear D. The CDR3 extends over 13 amino acids. Trimming pared 0 bases from V and 9 bases from J, leaving 6 bases between. CDR1 SNHLY and CDR2 FYNNEI come from the germline V gene. CDR3 DNA: TGTGCCAGCAGTGAAGCCCAGATTTCACCCCTCCACTTT. It encodes CASSEAQISPLHF.

The chain has TRBV10-3 and TRBJ2-7; D not certain. The CDR3 is 14 amino acids. The V end was cut by 0 bases, the J end by 3 bases, with 9 bases between. Germline V gene sequence: CDR1 ENHRY, CDR2 SYGVKD. CDR3 residues: CAISESGSYYEQYF. Here the CDR3 DNA reads TGTGCCATCAGTGAGTCGGGCAGCTACTACGAGCAGTACTTC.

For the CDR3, the DNA is TGTGCCAGCAGCCAAGAGCTTCAGGCCTACGAGCAGTACTTC. It is translated as CASSQELQAYEQYF. The chain has TRBV4-2 and TRBJ2-5, with D uncertain. The J call may be faulty, since TRBJ2-7 better matches the DNA end. The CDR3 has 14 amino acids. Germline V gene sequence: CDR1 LGHNA, CDR2 YNFKEQ.

V usage is TRBV19 and J usage is TRBJ2-7, with D possibly TRBD2 on 6 matching bases. The CDR3 is 14 amino acids. Between the trimmed V and J ends, which lost 6 bases and 0 bases, there was a span of 12 bases. The germline gives CDR1 LNHDA, CDR2 SQIVND (reference sequence). The chain's CDR3 is CASSQDGSSYEQYF. The CDR3 bases are TGTGCCAGTAGCCAAGACGGGAGCTCCTACGAGCAGTACTTC.

This rearrangement joins TRBV6-5 to TRBJ2-7, with D tentatively TRBD1 (6 bases). V gave up 6 bases and J gave up 5 bases, with 14 bases separating them. CDR3 size: 13 residues. Germline assignment: CDR1 MNHEY and CDR2 SVGAGI. The CDR3 nucleotides read TGTGCCAGCAGAACCAGGGGTAGCGACGAGCAGTACTTC. It is translated as CASRTRGSDEQYF.

The chain's CDR3 is CASSLVGEQFF. CDR3 nucleotide sequence: TGTGCCAGCAGCTTAGTAGGGGAGCAGTTCTTC. The J gene is TRBJ2-1, the V gene TRBV7-9; D not resolved. The CDR3 is made up of 11 amino acids. Per germline, CDR1 SEHNR and CDR2 FQNEAQ (reference sequence). V shed 1 base and J shed 10 bases, with 5 bases lying between them.

The chain carries TRBV10-3 and TRBJ2-7, with TRBD1 as a possible D gene (6 bases). V gave up 8 bases and J gave up 5 bases, with 19 bases separating them. Germline V gene lookup returns CDR1 ENHRY and CDR2 SYGVKD. The CDR3 consists of 14 residues. The CDR3 here is CAIRSKQGYHEQYF. CDR3 in DNA: TGTGCCATCCGAAGCAAACAGGGTTACCACGAGCAGTACTTC.

This clone was seen once. The chain is built from TRBV5-1 and TRBJ1-1; no clear D. Per the germline V gene, CDR1 is SGHRS and CDR2 is YFSETQ. This CDR3 has 15 residues. Trimming cost V 4 bases and J 1 base, with 14 bases left between them. In DNA form, the CDR3 reads TGCGCCAGCAGCCCCGGACCGCTGGGGAACACTGAAGCTTTCTTT. This encodes CASSPGPLGNTEAFF.

The V gene is TRBV6-1, the J gene TRBJ1-2; D might be TRBD1 (5 bases). The V and J ends lost 2 bases and 3 bases respectively, with 7 bases between them. CDR1 is MNHNS and CDR2 is SASEGT in the germline V gene. This CDR3 has 13 amino acids. The CDR3 spells CASSESGDYGYTF. The CDR3 DNA is TGTGCCAGCAGTGAATCGGGGGACTATGGCTACACCTTC.

V and J are TRBV7-9 and TRBJ2-3, with TRBD2 identical over 14 bases. Germline trimming cut 5 bases from V and 0 bases from J; bases unmatched to any gene: 4. The CDR3 sequence is 17 residues long. CDR1 is SEHNR and CDR2 is FQNEAQ in the germline V gene (reference sequence). CDR3 residues: CASSRGTSGGSTDTQYF. CDR3 DNA: TGTGCCAGCAGCAGGGGGACTAGCGGGGGAAGCACAGATACGCAGTATTTT.

Only a few counts were recorded for this clone. The rearrangement joins TRBV7-3 to TRBJ2-1; D remains unclear. The CDR3 extends over 14 amino acids. Germline CDR1 reads SGHTA; CDR2 reads FQGTGA. Trimming stripped 2 bases from V and 6 bases from J, with 11 bases between. The DNA of the CDR3 is TGTGCCAGCAGCTTATCACTTATTTCCAATGAGCAGTTCTTC. Its protein is CASSLSLISNEQFF.

The chain couples TRBV5-4 to TRBJ1-5; D gene uncertain. Trimming pared 1 base from V and 8 bases from J, leaving 7 bases between. The length of the CDR3 is 12 residues. Germline V gene lookup returns CDR1 SGHNT and CDR2 YYREEE (reference sequence). Here the CDR3 DNA reads TGTGCCAGCAGCTTGTGTCGGAAGCCCCAGCATTTT. It encodes CASSLCRKPQHF.

This chain connects TRBV9 to TRBJ2-3; D is uncertain. V was cut by 1 base and J by 0 bases, with 12 bases left in between. This CDR3 has 16 amino acids. Germline loops: CDR1 SGDLS, CDR2 YYNGEE. The CDR3 coding sequence is TGTGCCAGCAGCGTACACATTCAGACGAGCACAGATACGCAGTATTTT. Its translation: CASSVHIQTSTDTQYF.